One sample yielded the 30 T cell receptor beta chains listed below, sequenced in a study of T cells after yellow fever vaccination. Each CDR3 protein is one row after TCRdb ran MiXCR on the 5' RACE reads. In the table there are about 310,000 distinct CDR3 sequences, approximately 3.8% of which are singletons. Sample: PBMCs, taken on the day of the yellow fever booster vaccination. Receptors originate from a man aged 18 to 30 who received the YFV17D yellow fever vaccine.

Note on this clonotype: This may come from a read error, since a much larger clone is one base off. The V and J genes are TRBV6-5 and TRBJ1-1; D gene ambiguous. CDR1 is MNHEY, CDR2 SVGAGI, per germline. This CDR3 has 15 amino acids. DNA of the CDR3: TGTGCCAGCAGTTACTCCCCAGCTGTGAACTCTGAAGCTTTCTTT. Protein: CASSYSPAVNSEAFF.

This clonotype was picked up a small number of times. The gene calls are TRBV4-3 and TRBJ2-5, with a tentative D call TRBD1 (5 bases). V lost 1 base and J lost 2, with 14 bases in between. This CDR3 is built from 16 residues. Germline CDR1 reads LGHNA; CDR2 reads YSLEER. CDR3 amino acids: CASSQGSRGVQETQYF. DNA of the CDR3: TGCGCCAGCAGCCAAGGGTCTAGGGGCGTACAAGAGACCCAGTACTTC.

Concerning this clonotype: A much larger clone differs by one base, so this may be a read error. The chain has TRBV5-1 and TRBJ2-5; no definite D call. The germline V gene encodes CDR1 SGHRS and CDR2 YFSETQ. CDR3 length: 13 residues. The CDR3 here is CACSLGELETQYF. CDR3 in DNA: TGCGCCTGCAGCTTGGGCGAGTTAGAGACCCAGTACTTC.

The chain has TRBV7-9 and TRBJ2-1; 10 nucleotides line up with TRBD1. After removal of 5 bases from V and 8 bases from J, the junction contained 12 bases not matched to a gene. Germline CDR1 SEHNR, CDR2 FQNEAQ (reference sequence). The CDR3 has 16 amino acids. The CDR3 here is CASSPNRDRGHYEQFF. DNA of the CDR3: TGTGCCAGCAGCCCTAACCGGGACAGGGGACACTATGAGCAGTTCTTC.

The chain uses TRBV7-9 and TRBJ2-1; 8 bases are a match to TRBD2. The length of the CDR3 is 15 residues. CDR1 SEHNR and CDR2 FQNEAQ come from the germline V gene (reference sequence). V lost 5 bases, J lost 8 bases, and 11 bases stayed unmatched. The CDR3 here is CASSPPGLGLDEQFF. DNA for the CDR3: TGTGCCAGCAGCCCGCCGGGACTAGGATTGGATGAGCAGTTCTTC.

This clonotype was seen a few times. CDR3 sequence reads: CASSLDRSWNIQYF. The CDR3 DNA is TGCGCCAGCAGCTTGGACAGGTCCTGGAACATTCAGTACTTC. J is TRBJ2-4 and V is TRBV5-1, with a possible D match to TRBD1 (5 bases). The V gene lost 0 bases and the J gene lost 7 bases, with 11 bases spanning the gap. The germline V gene has CDR1 SGHRS and CDR2 YFSETQ. The length of the CDR3 is 14 residues. The variable domain in full, with the rest retrieved from reference TRBV5-1 and TRBJ2-4, is KAGVTQTPRYLIKTRGQQVTLSCSPISGHRSVSWYQQTPGQGLQFLFEYFSETQRNKGNFPGRFSGRQFSNSRSEMNVSTLELGDSALYLCASSLDRSWNIQYFGAGTRLSVL.

Ten or more counts support this clonotype. The rearrangement links TRBV5-1 to TRBJ2-5, with 12 nucleotides matching TRBD2. The CDR3 covers 16 residues. Germline trimming cut 7 bases from V and 3 bases from J; bases unmatched to any gene: 10. Germline V gene sequence: CDR1 SGHRS, CDR2 YFSETQ. The CDR3 region has the DNA TGCGCCAGCGCCCTCACTAGCGGGGGGACCGAAGAGACCCAGTACTTC. The encoded protein is CASALTSGGTEETQYF.

This clonotype appeared a few times. The chain is built from TRBV7-9 and TRBJ2-1; TRBD2 aligns across 9 bases. Germline V gene data show CDR1 as SEHNR and CDR2 as FQNEAQ (reference sequence). Unmatched junction bases numbered 9, after V lost 3 bases and J lost 6 bases. The CDR3 extends over 16 amino acids. The CDR3 reads CASSLWAGGTSNEQFF. As DNA, the CDR3 is TGTGCCAGCAGCTTGTGGGCGGGGGGGACTAGCAATGAGCAGTTCTTC.

This clonotype was recorded many times. This sequence joins TRBV7-2 and TRBJ2-2, with D hard to call. The CDR3 is made up of 13 amino acids. The germline CDR1 and CDR2 sequences are SGHTA and FQGNSA. Trimming removed 1 base at V and 4 bases at J, with 4 bases between. The CDR3 DNA follows: TGTGCCAGCAGCTTAGGAATCACCGGGGAGCTGTTTTTT. Translating it yields CASSLGITGELFF.

This clonotype was observed many times. This chain links TRBV9 with TRBJ2-3, with TRBD2 matching over 13 bases. CDR1 and CDR2 (germline): SGDLS, YYNGEE. The ends lost 3 bases at V and 10 bases at J; junction bases unmatched: 11. The CDR3 is 16 residues long. Written as DNA, the CDR3 is TGTGCCAGCAGCGGACCGGGACTAGCGGGGACGGGCGCGCAGTATTTT. This gives the protein CASSGPGLAGTGAQYF.

Only a few counts were recorded for this clonotype. V and J are TRBV10-3 and TRBJ2-2; D is ambiguous. V lost 0 bases, J lost 7 bases, and 9 bases lay in between. Germline CDR1 is ENHRY and CDR2 is SYGVKD. CDR3 size: 14 residues. As DNA, the CDR3 is TGTGCCATCAGTGAGTCGTTGCCAAACGGGGAGCTGTTTTTT. This translates into CAISESLPNGELFF.

The chain employs TRBV7-8 and TRBJ2-2; D is ambiguous. V was cut by 6 bases and J by 7 bases, with 6 bases left in between. The length of the CDR3 is 11 residues. Germline V lookup: CDR1 SGHVS, CDR2 FQNEAQ. The CDR3 loop reads CASRADGELFF. CDR3 DNA sequence: TGTGCCAGCAGAGCCGACGGGGAGCTGTTTTTT.

The V and J genes are TRBV20-1 and TRBJ2-2; D might be TRBD1 or TRBD2, each matching 6 bases. This CDR3 spans 13 amino acids. Trimming removed 3 bases from V and 7 bases from J, with 12 bases in between. Germline V gene sequence: CDR1 DFQATT, CDR2 SNEGSKA (reference sequence). CDR3 sequence (DNA): TGCAGTGCTAGGTTCGGGGGCATCGGGGAGCTGTTTTTT. Protein: CSARFGGIGELFF.

V usage is TRBV3-1 and J usage is TRBJ1-4, with D possibly matching TRBD1 (5 bases). V was cut by 6 bases and J by 6 bases, with 11 bases left in between. This CDR3 spans 13 amino acids. Germline V CDR1 and CDR2: LGHDT, YNNKEL (reference sequence). The CDR3 coding sequence is TGTGCCAGCAGTCTAGGGGTCGATGAAAAACTGTTTTTT. Its protein product is CASSLGVDEKLFF.

This chain connects TRBV7-3 to TRBJ2-3; D might be TRBD1 or TRBD2, each matching 5 bases. There are 14 residues in the CDR3. Germline CDR1 and CDR2: SGHTA and FQGTGA. Trimming shortened V by 3 bases and J by 7 bases, and 14 bases separated the two germline ends. The CDR3 DNA reads as TGTGCCAGCAGCTTCGGTCGGGGCGGATATACGCAGTATTTT. This translates into CASSFGRGGYTQYF.

This clonotype was picked up many times. The chain is built from TRBV20-1 and TRBJ2-7; 10 bases are shared with TRBD2. CDR3 length equals 16 residues. Germline loops: CDR1 DFQATT, CDR2 SNEGSKA (reference sequence). Trimming at V came to 5 bases and at J to 7 bases, leaving 17 bases not matched to a gene. DNA of the CDR3: TGCAGTGCTCGTTCACTAGCGGGGATCGGGGTGAGGGAGCAGTACTTC. Translating it yields CSARSLAGIGVREQYF.

This chain connects TRBV7-6 to TRBJ2-1, with D tentatively TRBD2 (7 bases). The CDR3 contains 16 residues. In germline, CDR1 is SGHVS, CDR2 FNYEAQ. V gave up 6 bases and J gave up 6 bases, with 21 bases separating them. The CDR3 sequence: CASRRWDSGGLNEQFF. The CDR3 DNA is TGTGCCAGCAGGCGTTGGGACTCGGGGGGCCTCAATGAGCAGTTCTTC.

This clonotype was observed at least ten times. V is TRBV7-6 and J is TRBJ2-3, with 8 bases fitting TRBD2. The CDR3 extends over 18 amino acids. V lost 3 bases, J lost 3 bases, and 14 bases stayed unmatched. Germline CDR1 SGHVS, CDR2 FNYEAQ. The CDR3 reads CASSFSGAGAGATDTQYF. The DNA of the CDR3 is TGTGCCAGCAGCTTTTCAGGTGCAGGAGCGGGGGCTACAGATACGCAGTATTTT. The entire variable domain, with the rest obtained from reference TRBV7-6 and TRBJ2-3, is as follows: GAGVSQSPRYKVTKRGQDVALRCDPISGHVSLYWYRQALGQGPEFLTYFNYEAQQDKSGLPNDRFSAERPEGSISTLTIQRTEQRDSAMYRCASSFSGAGAGATDTQYFGPGTRLTVL.

This clonotype turned up a few times. The J gene is TRBJ1-1, the V gene TRBV5-1; no firm D call. Germline V CDR1 and CDR2: SGHRS, YFSETQ. The length of the CDR3 is 15 residues. V lost 1 base and J 5 bases, leaving 15 bases between the germline ends. In DNA form, the CDR3 reads TGCGCCAGCAGCTTGAACACGGGCGTTGGGACTGAAGCTTTCTTT. Its translation: CASSLNTGVGTEAFF.

At least ten counts were recorded for this clonotype. V gene TRBV4-1 combines with J gene TRBJ2-5; 9 nucleotides line up with TRBD1. Germline assignment: CDR1 MGHRA and CDR2 YSYEKL. V lost 4 bases to trimming and J lost 5 bases; unmatched junction nucleotides: 5. The CDR3 has 14 residues. The CDR3 DNA is TGCGCCAGCAGCCGGGACAGGGAGATGGAGACCCAGTACTTC. Translating gives CASSRDREMETQYF.

This clonotype was seen ten or more times. This chain links TRBV7-2 with TRBJ2-2, with 10 nucleotides matching TRBD1. Germline V gene data show CDR1 as SGHTA and CDR2 as FQGNSA. Losses at the gene ends were 5 bases for V and 7 bases for J; bases not matched to a gene: 4. CDR3 length equals 14 residues. The chain's CDR3 is CASSAGQGYGELFF. CDR3 in DNA: TGTGCCAGCAGCGCGGGACAGGGGTACGGGGAGCTGTTTTTT.

This clonotype came up a few times. This chain connects TRBV5-1 to TRBJ1-2; 8 bases fit TRBD1. CDR3 size: 13 residues. V was pared by 4 bases and J by 5 bases, with 4 bases of the junction left unmatched. From germline, CDR1 is SGHRS and CDR2 YFSETQ. CDR3 protein: CASSVTGEYGYTF. Here the CDR3 DNA reads TGCGCCAGCAGCGTGACAGGGGAGTATGGCTACACCTTC.

The chain recombines TRBV4-3 with TRBJ1-5; no definite D call. Germline lookup yields CDR1 LGHNA and CDR2 YSLEER. The CDR3 sequence is 18 residues long. Trimming stripped 0 bases from V and 1 base from J, with 16 bases between. The CDR3 is CASSQDPPRQASNQPQHF. Written as DNA, the CDR3 is TGCGCCAGCAGCCAAGATCCCCCGAGGCAGGCCAGCAATCAGCCCCAGCATTTT.

The chain has TRBV7-2 and TRBJ2-4, with D possibly called TRBD1 or TRBD2 (5 bases each). The CDR3 is 15 amino acids. Germline CDR1 reads SGHTA; CDR2 reads FQGNSA. The V and J ends lost 6 bases and 6 bases respectively, with 18 bases between them. The CDR3 DNA sequence: TGTGCCAGCAGTTCCCCTCAGTATGGGGGAAACATTCAGTACTTC. Its protein product is CASSSPQYGGNIQYF.

This clonotype was observed once. A single base separates this from a much larger clone, so it may be a read error. The rearrangement uses TRBV14 and TRBJ2-7, with TRBD1 matching over 7 bases. CDR3 length: 14 amino acids. Germline CDR1 is SGHDN and CDR2 is FVKESK. CDR3 DNA: TGTGCCAGCCGCCAGTGGCAGGGGGTCTACGAGCAGTACTTC. The encoded protein is CASRQWQGVYEQYF.

This clonotype was seen at least ten times. At one boundary the junction diverges from the germline segment, which might be a read error. The chain's CDR3 is CASSFAMGRLADF. In DNA form, the CDR3 reads TGTGCCAGCAGCTTCGCGATGGGGAGGCTGGCGGACTTC. This chain connects TRBV7-9 to TRBJ2-7; tentatively, D is TRBD2 (6 bases). The CDR3 extends over 13 amino acids. Germline V gene sequence: CDR1 SEHNR, CDR2 FQNEAQ (reference sequence).

V usage is TRBV7-2 and J usage is TRBJ2-5, with a tentative D call TRBD2 (7 bases). Trimming removed 5 bases from V and 5 bases from J, with 21 bases in between. The CDR3 runs to 16 residues. Germline CDR1 is SGHTA and CDR2 is FQGNSA. The CDR3 loop is CASSNKQGGAGETQYF. CDR3 in DNA: TGTGCCAGCAGCAACAAACAAGGGGGGGCTGGGGAGACCCAGTACTTC. The full variable domain, its missing parts supplied by reference TRBV7-2 and TRBJ2-5, is GAGVSQSPSNKVTEKGKDVELRCDPISGHTALYWYRQSLGQGLEFLIYFQGNSAPDKSGLPSDRFSAERTGGSVSTLTIQRTQQEDSAVYLCASSNKQGGAGETQYFGPGTRLLVL.

This clonotype showed up many times. The chain joins TRBV12-3 or TRBV12-4 to TRBJ1-5; D possibly corresponds to TRBD1 (6 bases). This CDR3 region has 15 residues. V was cut by 5 bases and J by 4 bases, with 15 bases left in between. The chain's CDR3 is CASSNRASGNQPQHF. The CDR3 region has the DNA TGTGCCAGCAGTAACAGGGCTTCGGGGAATCAGCCCCAGCATTTT.

The chain employs TRBV5-1 and TRBJ2-1; D remains ambiguous. The germline V and J ends were trimmed by 2 bases and 8 bases, with 14 bases remaining between them. The germline V gene has CDR1 SGHRS and CDR2 YFSETQ. The CDR3 consists of 14 residues. CDR3 in amino acids: CASSLGRPDDEQFF. The CDR3, as DNA: TGCGCCAGCAGCTTAGGACGGCCTGACGATGAGCAGTTCTTC. Using reference TRBV5-1 and TRBJ2-1 for the parts outside the CDR3, the full variable domain is KAGVTQTPRYLIKTRGQQVTLSCSPISGHRSVSWYQQTPGQGLQFLFEYFSETQRNKGNFPGRFSGRQFSNSRSEMNVSTLELGDSALYLCASSLGRPDDEQFFGPGTRLTVL.

This clonotype was seen at least ten times. The chain combines TRBV6-1 with TRBJ1-1, with D tentatively TRBD1 (5 bases). The CDR3 sequence is 14 residues long. V was clipped by 1 base and J by 2 bases, with 8 bases between them. The V gene's germline CDR1 is MNHNS and CDR2 SASEGT. CDR3 region: CASSEGRGNTEAFF. As DNA, the CDR3 is TGTGCCAGCAGTGAAGGGAGGGGTAACACTGAAGCTTTCTTT.